The rows below give T cell receptor beta chains drawn from one sample of a study of T-cell reconstitution after alpha-beta-depleted transplantation in children. Using its own MiXCR run on the PCR reads, TCRdb lists one record per CDR3 protein. Among some 390,000 distinct CDR3 sequences listed, roughly 20% were seen once. The sample in question was PBMCs from the stem cell graft donor, obtained from the stem cell graft. The receptor set was obtained from a human donor who donated a stem cell graft to a child with acute myeloid leukemia. CDR3s leave out the opening cysteine and the closing phenylalanine or tryptophan. Each record gives: J gene, V gene, clone size, D gene, CDR3 protein. D genes are given only for firm matches. Size tells how often a clone was seen (once, few, many) or the class of an expanded clone, and some rows leave it out.

J: TRBJ2-2
V: TRBV20-1
size: few
D: TRBD1
CDR3: SATRQGNTYTGELF

J: TRBJ2-7
V: TRBV20-1
size: .
D: .
CDR3: SAREGGPGVWSYEQY

J: TRBJ2-3
V: TRBV12-3/TRBV12-4
size: .
D: TRBD1
CDR3: ASSFVVGGDTQY

J: TRBJ2-1
V: TRBV4-1
size: few
D: TRBD2
CDR3: ASSLRLAGAYNEQF

J: TRBJ1-1
V: TRBV12-3/TRBV12-4
size: few
D: .
CDR3: ASSMTETNTEAF

J: TRBJ1-2
V: TRBV7-6
size: many
D: .
CDR3: ASWGFWYGYT

J: TRBJ2-6
V: TRBV12-3/TRBV12-4
size: .
D: TRBD1
CDR3: ASSRRTGGANVLT

J: TRBJ2-1
V: TRBV5-5
size: .
D: TRBD1
CDR3: ASSSASRQGRIS

J: TRBJ2-7
V: TRBV2
size: .
D: .
CDR3: ASSEGRAGSYEQY

J: TRBJ2-7
V: TRBV20-1
size: few
D: .
CDR3: SAGTTYEQY

J: TRBJ1-5
V: TRBV4-1
size: once
D: .
CDR3: ASSQEGWSNQPQH

J: TRBJ2-7
V: TRBV27
size: .
D: .
CDR3: ASSLLQGTYEQY

J: TRBJ2-7
V: TRBV2
size: few
D: .
CDR3: ASFGQSSYEQY

J: TRBJ2-7
V: TRBV3-1
size: few
D: TRBD1
CDR3: ASSRDGTGGEQY

J: TRBJ2-7
V: TRBV27
size: few
D: TRBD2
CDR3: ASSPLSSSGISYEQY

J: TRBJ2-3
V: TRBV4-1
size: few
D: .
CDR3: ASSPEGQAADTQY

J: TRBJ2-1
V: TRBV14
size: few
D: TRBD2
CDR3: ASSLQDGLAGDWYNEQF

J: TRBJ2-7
V: TRBV12-3/TRBV12-4
size: many
D: .
CDR3: ASRLGTYEQY

J: TRBJ1-1
V: TRBV7-2
size: many
D: .
CDR3: ASSSGTQNTEAF

J: TRBJ2-5
V: TRBV7-2
size: .
D: TRBD2
CDR3: ASSLLAGVGETQY

J: TRBJ2-3
V: TRBV7-8
size: few
D: .
CDR3: ASSLRQTTDTQY

J: TRBJ1-1
V: TRBV12-3/TRBV12-4
size: many
D: .
CDR3: ASSGTNTEAF

J: TRBJ2-7
V: TRBV20-1
size: .
D: .
CDR3: SAGLGPKQY

J: TRBJ2-2
V: TRBV7-2
size: .
D: TRBD2
CDR3: ASSLAPTSGAGELF

J: TRBJ2-5
V: TRBV12-3/TRBV12-4
size: few
D: TRBD1
CDR3: ASSLSGDRVQETQY

J: TRBJ2-1
V: TRBV9
size: .
D: .
CDR3: ASSVRDISYNEQF

J: TRBJ1-6
V: TRBV11-2
size: few
D: .
CDR3: ASSLPRSPLH

J: TRBJ1-6
V: TRBV7-9
size: few
D: .
CDR3: ASSLGGSTPLH

J: TRBJ2-7
V: TRBV10-1
size: .
D: .
CDR3: ASSESATEQY

J: TRBJ2-2
V: TRBV7-2
size: few
D: .
CDR3: ASSHYTGELF

J: TRBJ2-3
V: TRBV10-3
size: .
D: TRBD2
CDR3: AISDLAGAGTGSTQY

J: TRBJ2-7
V: TRBV20-1
size: few
D: TRBD2
CDR3: SAWTSGTSYEQY

J: TRBJ2-3
V: TRBV9
size: few
D: .
CDR3: ASSASTELDTQY

J: TRBJ2-7
V: TRBV24-1
size: .
D: .
CDR3: ATSETGEQY

J: TRBJ2-3
V: TRBV12-3/TRBV12-4
size: many
D: .
CDR3: ASSLHSDTQY

J: TRBJ2-7
V: TRBV5-1
size: few
D: .
CDR3: ASSSGRDTFSYEQY

J: TRBJ2-1
V: TRBV20-1
size: .
D: TRBD2
CDR3: SARDLLARYNEQF

J: TRBJ2-7
V: TRBV7-2
size: many
D: .
CDR3: ASSLASSYDSEQY

J: TRBJ2-7
V: TRBV7-2
size: .
D: TRBD2
CDR3: ASSLGGGNYEQY

J: TRBJ2-3
V: TRBV5-1
size: .
D: TRBD1
CDR3: ASSYTPGQGKTDTQY

J: TRBJ1-2
V: TRBV7-9
size: few
D: TRBD1
CDR3: ASRGQGARNGYT

J: TRBJ2-3
V: TRBV11-2
size: .
D: .
CDR3: ASSSGPFTDTQY

J: TRBJ2-1
V: TRBV20-1
size: .
D: TRBD2
CDR3: SASAGTSGRINEQF

J: TRBJ1-1
V: TRBV15
size: .
D: .
CDR3: ATSRGGVETEAF

J: TRBJ2-1
V: TRBV4-3
size: .
D: TRBD2
CDR3: ASSQATHIGLAGPYNEQF

J: TRBJ2-1
V: TRBV20-1
size: many
D: .
CDR3: SACDLSSYNEQF

J: TRBJ2-7
V: TRBV29-1
size: .
D: .
CDR3: SVVDRSTYEQY

J: TRBJ2-7
V: TRBV28
size: few
D: TRBD2
CDR3: ASSWTSGRVPEAYEQY

J: TRBJ2-1
V: TRBV20-1
size: .
D: .
CDR3: SGLSLGESYNEQF

J: TRBJ1-5
V: TRBV20-1
size: .
D: .
CDR3: TGHLSNQPQH

J: TRBJ2-3
V: TRBV28
size: many
D: TRBD1
CDR3: ASQNRQGVTDTQY

J: TRBJ1-4
V: TRBV5-1
size: .
D: .
CDR3: ASSVPGPNEKLF

J: TRBJ2-4
V: TRBV20-1
size: few
D: TRBD2
CDR3: SAKREGNIQY

J: TRBJ1-3
V: TRBV11-3
size: many
D: .
CDR3: ASSLNQRNTIY